This entry describes one T cell receptor beta chain. The antigen is unknown. Profiled with immunoSEQ multiplex PCR; TCRdb holds only in-frame clones, not every one. Of around 140,000 clones in the sample, 90% to 95% are singletons; the top ten hold around 3.8%. The sample belongs to a study of T cell responses to AZD1222 COVID-19 vaccine. About the study: Pooling of second doses given at about 4 or about 12 weeks was done.

V shed 8 bases and J shed 2 bases, with 10 bases lying between them. The length of the CDR3 is 13 residues. Study outcomes and limitations: Donors were chiefly white British, with a greater number of females, and clonal diversity was perhaps underestimated. Reportedly, nearly half of unique spike TCRs recognized epitopes outside B.1.351/B.1.1.7 mutations.

The specimen was peripheral blood, collected on day 0 of AZD1222 vaccination. This receptor was obtained from an adult in good health. This chain links TRBV12-3 or TRBV12-4 with TRBJ2-1; a possible D gene is TRBD2 (5 bases). The CDR3 loop is CASVSGTYNEQFF. In DNA form, the CDR3 reads TGTGCCAGCGTATCCGGGACCTACAATGAGCAGTTCTTC.